The subject of this entry is one T cell receptor (beta chain). This CDR3 is built from 14 residues. Trimming removed 2 bases from V and 2 bases from J, with 9 bases in between. Germline-derived CDR1 and CDR2 are SGHRS and YFSETQ. The source of the sample is a study of T cell responses to AZD1222 COVID-19 vaccine. In the study overall: Second-dose groups at about 4 or about 12 weeks were pooled.

The repertoire was sequenced with immunoSEQ multiplex PCR; TCRdb's copy has only in-frame clones and lacks some. The repertoire holds over 45,000 clones, with 70% to 90% as singletons. The receptor was derived from an adult in good health. The chain joins TRBV5-1 to TRBJ2-3; D gene uncertain. Specimen: peripheral blood, collected on day 0 of AZD1222 vaccination. The DNA for the CDR3 is TGCGCCAGCAGCTTATCTCGGCCCACAGATACGCAGTATTTT. Its protein product is CASSLSRPTDTQYF.